Reported below is one T cell receptor beta chain. This clone's antigen is unknown. No much larger clone exists at a distance of one base, and base qualities are not known. The sequenced samples were obtained from patients with active juvenile idiopathic arthritis. Right after thawing, the cells went straight into sorting, and Live/Dead Fixable Near-IR Stain was used to exclude dead cells. The entry originates in a study of circulating and synovial CD4+ cells in juvenile arthritis (dated by TCRdb to between 2014 and 2016). In the study overall: Within each patient, the study compared the TCRbeta CDR3 repertoires of three groups: circulating HLA-DR+ CD4 T cells, bulk blood CD4 T cells, and synovial CD4 T cells. The goal of the repertoire sequencing was to confirm that synovial clonotypes were enriched in a circulating synovial-like CD4 T cell subset. What the research found in general, with its limitations: Because CPL samples and bulk blood CD4 samples differed in T cell genome counts by at least an order of magnitude, sample-size effects were addressed. Lower diversity was observed in synovial and circulating pathogenic-like lymphocyte repertoires than in bulk blood CD4 repertoires, and some CPL samples were found to be as oligoclonal as synovium. The difference between circulating pathogenic-like lymphocytes and bulk blood T cells was not detected by traditional Vbeta family usage analysis. Circulating pathogenic-like lymphocytes clustered together with synovial T cells, and compared with bulk blood, the circulating pathogenic-like lymphocytes shared a substantially higher fraction of CDR3 sequences with synovium. Because overlap with synovium was found to increase with sequencing depth, the full repertoire overlap was likely underestimated by the measured shared-clonotype fractions.

Library prep was done by the immunoSEQ multiplex PCR assay. TCRbeta CDR3 sequencing was performed as a commercial service by an external provider. In the original analysis: Productive nucleotide sequences and amino acid sequences obtained through in silico translation were used in the analyses. To equalise sample size, diversity was assessed as Renyi entropy across alpha values by taking the median of 200 repeated subsamples. Pairwise repertoire distance was calculated as one minus the Chao-modified Jaccard index to correct for under-sampling and was used for clustering. Frequency-weighted overlap with synovial clonotypes was computed over 200 sample sizes, 200 draws without replacement each, and reported at the smaller sample's size. The clones in this table, taken by TCRdb from immuneACCESS, are in-frame only. Not every clone is retained; where verified, under half of the shortfall comes from an unresolved V gene, and the cause of the rest is unknown. V, J and clone size reflect that table, while D and trimming were determined from the DNA. The sample profile shows fewer than 35,000 clones; 95% of them were found once. The top ten constitute approximately 0.19% of the sample.

The CDR3 measures 12 amino acids from cysteine to phenylalanine. Left in the record is the CDR3 DNA by itself, 36 bases read in frame from the first base. The CDR1 and CDR2 encoded by the germline V gene (reference sequence) are GTSNPN and SVGIG. The chain couples TRBV30 to TRBJ2-5; TRBD2 aligns with 10 central bases. The last part of the DNA fits TRBJ2-7 better; the J call may be wrong. The sequenced sample was CD4+ T cells from blood. The receptor was derived from a human donor with juvenile idiopathic arthritis. The DNA is as follows: TGTGCCTGGACTAGCGGGGGCTACGAGCAGTACTTC. Its coded protein is CAWTSGGYEQYF.